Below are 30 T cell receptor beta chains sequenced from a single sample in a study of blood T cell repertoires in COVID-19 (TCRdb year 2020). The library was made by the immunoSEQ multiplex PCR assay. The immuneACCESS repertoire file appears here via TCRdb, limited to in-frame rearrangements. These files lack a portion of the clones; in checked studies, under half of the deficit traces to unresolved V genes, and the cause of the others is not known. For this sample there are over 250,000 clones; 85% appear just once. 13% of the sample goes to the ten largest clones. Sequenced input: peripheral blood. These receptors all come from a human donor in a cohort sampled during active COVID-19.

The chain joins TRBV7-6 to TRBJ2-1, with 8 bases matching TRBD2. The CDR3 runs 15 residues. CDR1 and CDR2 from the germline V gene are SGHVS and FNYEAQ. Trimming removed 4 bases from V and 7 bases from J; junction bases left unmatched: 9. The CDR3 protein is CASSWSGSFGNEQFF. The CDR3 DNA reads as TGTGCCAGCAGCTGGAGCGGGAGTTTCGGGAATGAGCAGTTCTTC.

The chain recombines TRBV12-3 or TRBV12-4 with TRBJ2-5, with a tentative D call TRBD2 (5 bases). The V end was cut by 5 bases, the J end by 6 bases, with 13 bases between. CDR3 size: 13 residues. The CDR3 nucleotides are TGTGCCAGCAGTCCGAACGGGGAACAGACCCAGTACTTC. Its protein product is CASSPNGEQTQYF.

The CDR3, as DNA: TGCGCCAGCAGCGTGGGTCCCCTCGGCACAGATACGCAGTATTTT. It specifies CASSVGPLGTDTQYF. The chain links TRBV5-1 to TRBJ2-3; unclear D gene. V lost 4 bases, J lost 1 base, and 13 bases lay in between. The CDR3 has 15 amino acids. In germline, CDR1 is SGHRS, CDR2 YFSETQ.

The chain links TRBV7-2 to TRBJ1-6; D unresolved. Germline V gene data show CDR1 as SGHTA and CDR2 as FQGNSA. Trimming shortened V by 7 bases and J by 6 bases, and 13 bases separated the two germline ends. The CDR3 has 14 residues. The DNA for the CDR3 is TGTGCCAGCACTCCAGACGGGTCTAATTCACCCCTCCACTTT. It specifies CASTPDGSNSPLHF.

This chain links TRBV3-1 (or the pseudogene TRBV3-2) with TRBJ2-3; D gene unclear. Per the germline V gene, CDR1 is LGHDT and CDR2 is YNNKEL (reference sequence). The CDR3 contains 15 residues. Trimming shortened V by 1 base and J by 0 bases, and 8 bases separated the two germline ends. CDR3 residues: CASSQALTSTDTQYF. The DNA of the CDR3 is TGTGCCAGCAGCCAAGCACTAACTAGCACAGATACGCAGTATTTT.

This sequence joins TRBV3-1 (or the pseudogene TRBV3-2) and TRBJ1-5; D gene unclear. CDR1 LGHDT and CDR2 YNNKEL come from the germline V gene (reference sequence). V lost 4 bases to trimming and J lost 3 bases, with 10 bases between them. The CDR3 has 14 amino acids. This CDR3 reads CASSPAVDNQPQHF. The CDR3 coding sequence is TGTGCCAGCAGCCCCGCGGTGGACAATCAGCCCCAGCATTTT.

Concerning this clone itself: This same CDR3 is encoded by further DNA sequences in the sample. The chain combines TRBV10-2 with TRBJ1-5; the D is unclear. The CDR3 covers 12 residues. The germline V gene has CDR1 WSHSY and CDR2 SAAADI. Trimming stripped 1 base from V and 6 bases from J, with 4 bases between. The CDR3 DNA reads TGCGCCAGCAGTGAGTTGAGTCAGCCCCAGCATTTT. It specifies CASSELSQPQHF.

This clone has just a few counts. The CDR3 DNA is TGCGCCAGCAGAGGGGTAGGCAATGAGCAGTTCTTC. This encodes CASRGVGNEQFF. The chain combines TRBV5-1 with TRBJ2-1; the D gene is possibly TRBD1 (5 bases). The CDR3 runs to 12 residues. CDR1 SGHRS and CDR2 YFSETQ come from the germline V gene. Trimming removed 5 bases from V and 6 bases from J, with 9 bases in between.

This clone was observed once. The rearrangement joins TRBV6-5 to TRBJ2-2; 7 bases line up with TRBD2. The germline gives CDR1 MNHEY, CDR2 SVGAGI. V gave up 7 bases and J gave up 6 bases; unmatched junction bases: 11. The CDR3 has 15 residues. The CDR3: CASTSRELASGELFF. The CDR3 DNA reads TGTGCCAGCACATCGCGGGAGTTAGCGTCCGGGGAGCTGTTTTTT.

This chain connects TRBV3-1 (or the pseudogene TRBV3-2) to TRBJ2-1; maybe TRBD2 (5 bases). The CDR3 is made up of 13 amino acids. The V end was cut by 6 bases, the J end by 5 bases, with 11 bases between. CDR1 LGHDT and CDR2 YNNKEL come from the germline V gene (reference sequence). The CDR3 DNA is TGTGCCAGCAGTACGGGAAGGGACAATGAGCAGTTCTTC. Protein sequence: CASSTGRDNEQFF.

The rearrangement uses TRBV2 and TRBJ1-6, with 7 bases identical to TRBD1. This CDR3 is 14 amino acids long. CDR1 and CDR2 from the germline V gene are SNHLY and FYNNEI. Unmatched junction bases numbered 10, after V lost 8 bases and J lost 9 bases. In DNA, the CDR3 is TGTGCCAGCCTTAGACAGGGAAGAGGTTCACCCCTCCACTTT. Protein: CASLRQGRGSPLHF.

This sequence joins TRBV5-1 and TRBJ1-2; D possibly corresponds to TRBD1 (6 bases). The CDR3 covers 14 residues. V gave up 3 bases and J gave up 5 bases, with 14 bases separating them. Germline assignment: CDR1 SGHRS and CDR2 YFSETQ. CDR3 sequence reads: CASSSGQNVYGYTF. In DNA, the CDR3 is TGCGCCAGCAGCTCCGGACAGAATGTATATGGCTACACCTTC.

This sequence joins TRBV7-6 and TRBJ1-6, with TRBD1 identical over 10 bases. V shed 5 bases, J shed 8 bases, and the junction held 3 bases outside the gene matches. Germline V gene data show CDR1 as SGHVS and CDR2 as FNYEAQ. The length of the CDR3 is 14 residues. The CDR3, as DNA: TGTGCCAGCAGCCGGGACAGGGGCCATTCACCCCTCCACTTT. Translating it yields CASSRDRGHSPLHF.

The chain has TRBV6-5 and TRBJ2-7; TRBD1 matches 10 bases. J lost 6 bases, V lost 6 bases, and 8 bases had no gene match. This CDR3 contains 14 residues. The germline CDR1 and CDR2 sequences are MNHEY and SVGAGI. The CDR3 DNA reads TGTGCCAGCAGCCGCGACAGGGGGCGAGGCGAGCAGTACTTC. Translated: CASSRDRGRGEQYF.

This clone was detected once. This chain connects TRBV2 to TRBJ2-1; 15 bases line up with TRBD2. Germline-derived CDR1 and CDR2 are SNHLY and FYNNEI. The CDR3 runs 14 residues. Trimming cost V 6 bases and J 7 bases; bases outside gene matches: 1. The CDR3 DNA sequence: TGTGCCAGCAGAGGACTAGCGGGAGGGAATGAGCAGTTCTTC. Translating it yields CASRGLAGGNEQFF.

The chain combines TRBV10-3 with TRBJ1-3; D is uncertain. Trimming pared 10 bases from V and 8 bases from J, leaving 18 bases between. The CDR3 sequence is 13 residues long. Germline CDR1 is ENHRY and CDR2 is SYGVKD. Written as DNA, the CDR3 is TGTGCCACCAAAGGTGAGGGATCGGACACCATATATTTT. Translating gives CATKGEGSDTIYF.

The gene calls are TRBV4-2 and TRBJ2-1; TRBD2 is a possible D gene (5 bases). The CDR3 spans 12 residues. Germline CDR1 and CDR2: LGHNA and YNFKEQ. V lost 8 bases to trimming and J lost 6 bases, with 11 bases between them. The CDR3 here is CASQDAGNEQFF. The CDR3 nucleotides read TGTGCCAGCCAAGATGCGGGCAATGAGCAGTTCTTC.

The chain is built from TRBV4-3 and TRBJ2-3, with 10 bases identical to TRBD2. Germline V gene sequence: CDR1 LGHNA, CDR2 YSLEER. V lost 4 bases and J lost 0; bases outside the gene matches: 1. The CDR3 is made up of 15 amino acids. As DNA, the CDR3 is TGCGCCAGCAGCCCGACTAGCGGGAGCACAGATACGCAGTATTTT. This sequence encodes CASSPTSGSTDTQYF.

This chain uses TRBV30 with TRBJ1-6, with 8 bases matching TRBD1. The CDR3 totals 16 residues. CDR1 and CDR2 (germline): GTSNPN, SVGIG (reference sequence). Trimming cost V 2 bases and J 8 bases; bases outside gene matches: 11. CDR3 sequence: CAWSSPPQGAYSPLHF. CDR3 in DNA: TGTGCCTGGAGTTCCCCTCCTCAGGGGGCTTATTCACCCCTCCACTTT.

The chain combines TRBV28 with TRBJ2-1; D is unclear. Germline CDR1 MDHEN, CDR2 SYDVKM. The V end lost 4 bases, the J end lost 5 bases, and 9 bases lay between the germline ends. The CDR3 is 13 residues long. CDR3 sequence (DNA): TGTGCCAGCAGTTCTCGGGTAGACAATGAGCAGTTCTTC. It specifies CASSSRVDNEQFF.

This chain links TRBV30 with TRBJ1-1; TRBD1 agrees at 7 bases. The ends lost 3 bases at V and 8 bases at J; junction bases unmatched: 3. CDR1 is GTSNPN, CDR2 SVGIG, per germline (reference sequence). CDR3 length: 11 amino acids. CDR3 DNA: TGTGCCTGGAGGTTGGACAGGGAAGCTTTCTTT. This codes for CAWRLDREAFF.

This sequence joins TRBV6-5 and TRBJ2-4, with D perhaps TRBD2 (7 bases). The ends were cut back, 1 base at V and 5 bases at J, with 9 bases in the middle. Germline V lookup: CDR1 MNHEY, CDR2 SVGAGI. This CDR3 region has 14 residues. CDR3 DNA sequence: TGTGCCAGCAGTTACTTCGGGGGGCAAAACATTCAGTACTTC. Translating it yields CASSYFGGQNIQYF.

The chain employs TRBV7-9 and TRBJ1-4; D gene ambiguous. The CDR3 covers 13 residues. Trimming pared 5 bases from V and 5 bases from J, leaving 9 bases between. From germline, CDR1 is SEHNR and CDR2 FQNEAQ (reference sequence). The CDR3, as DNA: TGTGCCAGCAGCGCCGAGCCAAATGAAAAACTGTTTTTT. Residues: CASSAEPNEKLFF.

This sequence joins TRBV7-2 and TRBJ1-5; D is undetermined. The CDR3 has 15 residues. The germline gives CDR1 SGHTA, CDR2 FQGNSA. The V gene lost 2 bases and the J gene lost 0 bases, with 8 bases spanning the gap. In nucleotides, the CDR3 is TGTGCCAGCAGCTTACAAACACCTAGCAATCAGCCCCAGCATTTT. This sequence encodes CASSLQTPSNQPQHF.

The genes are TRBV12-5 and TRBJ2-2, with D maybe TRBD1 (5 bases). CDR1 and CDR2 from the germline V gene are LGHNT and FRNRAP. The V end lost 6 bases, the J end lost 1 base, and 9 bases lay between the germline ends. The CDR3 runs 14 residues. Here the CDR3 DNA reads TGTGCTAGTGGCCAGGGCGGGAACACCGGGGAGCTGTTTTTT. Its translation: CASGQGGNTGELFF. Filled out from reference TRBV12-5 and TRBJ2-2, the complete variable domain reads DARVTQTPRHKVTEMGQEVTMRCQPILGHNTVFWYRQTMMQGLELLAYFRNRAPLDDSGMPKDRFSAEMPDATLATLKIQPSEPRDSAVYFCASGQGGNTGELFFGEGSRLTVL.

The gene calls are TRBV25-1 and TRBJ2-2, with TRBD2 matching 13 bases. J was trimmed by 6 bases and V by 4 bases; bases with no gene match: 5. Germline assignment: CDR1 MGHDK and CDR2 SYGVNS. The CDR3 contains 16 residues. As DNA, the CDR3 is TGTGCCAGCAGTGCCAGAGGACTAGCGGGAGCCGGGGAGCTGTTTTTT. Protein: CASSARGLAGAGELFF.

CDR3: CASLRSSGNTIYF. The CDR3 bases are TGTGCCAGCTTGAGGAGCTCTGGAAACACCATATATTTT. The chain employs TRBV6-5 and TRBJ1-3; D uncertain. Between the trimmed V and J ends, which lost 8 bases and 0 bases, there was a span of 8 bases. The germline V gene encodes CDR1 MNHEY and CDR2 SVGAGI. The CDR3 extends over 13 amino acids.

The CDR3 sequence is CSVEGGGRYEQYF. DNA for the CDR3: TGCAGCGTTGAAGGCGGGGGCAGGTACGAGCAGTACTTC. The chain is built from TRBV29-1 and TRBJ2-7, with TRBD2 as a possible D gene (7 bases). From germline, CDR1 is SQVTM and CDR2 ANQGSEA. This CDR3 region has 13 residues. V was clipped by 1 base and J by 4 bases, with 11 bases between them.

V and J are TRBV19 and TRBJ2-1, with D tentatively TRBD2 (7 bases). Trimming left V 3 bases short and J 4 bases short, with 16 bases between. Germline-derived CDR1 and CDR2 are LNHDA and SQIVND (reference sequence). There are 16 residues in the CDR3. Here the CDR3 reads CASSIGGAGDYNEQFF. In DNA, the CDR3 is TGTGCCAGTAGTATTGGGGGGGCAGGGGATTACAATGAGCAGTTCTTC.

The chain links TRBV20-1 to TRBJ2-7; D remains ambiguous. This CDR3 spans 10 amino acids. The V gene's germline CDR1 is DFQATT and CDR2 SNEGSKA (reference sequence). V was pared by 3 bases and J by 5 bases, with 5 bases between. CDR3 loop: CSASRDEQYF. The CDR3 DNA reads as TGCAGTGCTAGTCGGGACGAGCAGTACTTC.